The rows below give T cell receptor beta chains drawn from one sample of a study of cytomegalovirus exposure and HLA in healthy donors. The table came from immunoSEQ multiplex PCR; TCRdb's copy has only in-frame clones and leaves some out. The sample holds about 240,000 clones, approximately 83% seen once. The specimen sequenced was PBMCs. The origin of the receptors is a woman aged 25-40 years in good health and CMV-seropositive. Each CDR3 is given with its conserved first and last residue. Fields, in order: CDR3 length, D gene, clone size, J gene, V gene, CDR3 DNA, CDR3 protein. D genes are given only for firm matches. Size is omitted from some rows. Given values are once, few, many or a class for expanded clones.

cdr3_length: 14; d_call: TRBD2; clone_size: -; j_call: TRBJ2-7; v_call: TRBV19; cdr3_nt: TGTGCCAGTAGTTTAGCTAGCGGGGCCTACGAGCAGTACTTC; cdr3_aa: CASSLASGAYEQYF
cdr3_length: 14; d_call: -; clone_size: many; j_call: TRBJ2-4; v_call: TRBV5-1; cdr3_nt: TGCGCCAGCAGCGCAGGTGGAGCCAAAAACATTCAGTACTTC; cdr3_aa: CASSAGGAKNIQYF
cdr3_length: 15; d_call: TRBD2; clone_size: -; j_call: TRBJ2-3; v_call: TRBV5-4; cdr3_nt: TGTGCCAGCAGCTTGGTGCGGGAGAGCACAGATACGCAGTATTTT; cdr3_aa: CASSLVRESTDTQYF
cdr3_length: 14; d_call: -; clone_size: -; j_call: TRBJ2-7; v_call: TRBV30; cdr3_nt: TGTGCCTGGAGTGATGGTAGCGGAGCCTACGAGCAGTACTTC; cdr3_aa: CAWSDGSGAYEQYF
cdr3_length: 15; d_call: -; clone_size: -; j_call: TRBJ2-7; v_call: TRBV7-9; cdr3_nt: TGTGCCAGCAGCTTAGGTTCCGGGCAGGGATCAGGGCAGTACTTC; cdr3_aa: CASSLGSGQGSGQYF
cdr3_length: 11; d_call: -; clone_size: -; j_call: TRBJ2-7; v_call: TRBV5-6; cdr3_nt: TGTGCCAGCAGGGACAACTACGAGCAGTACTTC; cdr3_aa: CASRDNYEQYF
cdr3_length: 14; d_call: -; clone_size: -; j_call: TRBJ1-4; v_call: TRBV6-6; cdr3_nt: TGTGCCAGCAGACTGGGTTCGGAGGGTGAAAAACTGTTTTTT; cdr3_aa: CASRLGSEGEKLFF
cdr3_length: 17; d_call: TRBD2; clone_size: -; j_call: TRBJ2-3; v_call: TRBV5-1; cdr3_nt: TGCGCCAGCAGCCTTGATCCGGGACTAGCGGGCACAGATACGCAGTATTTT; cdr3_aa: CASSLDPGLAGTDTQYF
cdr3_length: 13; d_call: TRBD1; clone_size: -; j_call: TRBJ1-2; v_call: TRBV19; cdr3_nt: TGTGCCAGTAGTTGGACAGGGGCTGAAGGCTACACCTTC; cdr3_aa: CASSWTGAEGYTF
cdr3_length: 11; d_call: TRBD1; clone_size: -; j_call: TRBJ2-7; v_call: TRBV29-1; cdr3_nt: TGCAGCGGAGGGACAGTCTACGAGCAGTACTTC; cdr3_aa: CSGGTVYEQYF
cdr3_length: 15; d_call: -; clone_size: -; j_call: TRBJ1-5; v_call: TRBV27; cdr3_nt: TGTGCCACTAGCCCTATCGGACAGTTCTCTCAGCCCCAGCATTTT; cdr3_aa: CATSPIGQFSQPQHF
cdr3_length: 14; d_call: -; clone_size: -; j_call: TRBJ2-1; v_call: TRBV28; cdr3_nt: TGTGCCAGCAGTTTAGTGAGCCGGGTCAATGAGCAGTTCTTC; cdr3_aa: CASSLVSRVNEQFF
cdr3_length: 13; d_call: TRBD2; clone_size: -; j_call: TRBJ2-1; v_call: TRBV4-2; cdr3_nt: TGTGCCAGCAGCCCTACCGTAGCGGGAGGGCCACTCTTC; cdr3_aa: CASSPTVAGGPLF
cdr3_length: 19; d_call: TRBD1; clone_size: -; j_call: TRBJ1-5; v_call: TRBV28; cdr3_nt: TGTGCCAGCAGTTTTTCGGACAGGGTCGAAGATTATAGCAATCAGCCCCAGCATTTT; cdr3_aa: CASSFSDRVEDYSNQPQHF
cdr3_length: 12; d_call: -; clone_size: -; j_call: TRBJ1-2; v_call: TRBV30; cdr3_nt: TGTGCCTCCCCCCGGGGAGAGAAAGGCTACACCTTC; cdr3_aa: CASPRGEKGYTF
cdr3_length: 15; d_call: TRBD2; clone_size: -; j_call: TRBJ2-7; v_call: TRBV11-2; cdr3_nt: TGTGCCAGCAGCTCGTCTAGCGGGAGCTCCTACGAGCAGTACTTC; cdr3_aa: CASSSSSGSSYEQYF
cdr3_length: 15; d_call: -; clone_size: -; j_call: TRBJ2-1; v_call: TRBV5-6; cdr3_nt: TGTGCCAGCAGCTTGGTTGGGGCGCCGTACAATGAGCAGTTCTTC; cdr3_aa: CASSLVGAPYNEQFF
cdr3_length: 16; d_call: TRBD2; clone_size: few; j_call: TRBJ2-1; v_call: TRBV10-1; cdr3_nt: TGCGCCAGCAGTGAGTTGTCTAGCGGGAGGGCCCCTGAGCAGTTCTTC; cdr3_aa: CASSELSSGRAPEQFF
cdr3_length: 14; d_call: -; clone_size: -; j_call: TRBJ1-1; v_call: TRBV19; cdr3_nt: TGTGCCAGTAGTATAGGAGCGGTGAACACTGAAGCTTTCTTT; cdr3_aa: CASSIGAVNTEAFF
cdr3_length: 15; d_call: TRBD2; clone_size: -; j_call: TRBJ2-2; v_call: TRBV2; cdr3_nt: TGTGCCATCCTGAGCGGTCGGGAGGGAACCGGGGAGCTGTTTTTT; cdr3_aa: CAILSGREGTGELFF
cdr3_length: 14; d_call: TRBD2; clone_size: -; j_call: TRBJ2-1; v_call: TRBV19; cdr3_nt: TGTGCCAGTAGTTGGCTAGCGGAGGGAGATGAGCAGTTCTTC; cdr3_aa: CASSWLAEGDEQFF
cdr3_length: 16; d_call: -; clone_size: -; j_call: TRBJ2-1; v_call: TRBV29-1; cdr3_nt: TGCAGCGTTACCCTCCAATATTCGCTTTATAGTAATGAGCAGTTCTTC; cdr3_aa: CSVTLQYSLYSNEQFF
cdr3_length: 15; d_call: TRBD1; clone_size: -; j_call: TRBJ2-7; v_call: TRBV6-1; cdr3_nt: TGTGCCAGCAGTGAAGAGCCGGGACAGTTCTACGAGCAGTACTTC; cdr3_aa: CASSEEPGQFYEQYF
cdr3_length: 15; d_call: -; clone_size: -; j_call: TRBJ2-7; v_call: TRBV5-1; cdr3_nt: TGCGCCAGCAGCTTAAGAGCTAGCGAGACCTTGGAGCAGTACTTC; cdr3_aa: CASSLRASETLEQYF
cdr3_length: 11; d_call: -; clone_size: once; j_call: TRBJ1-2; v_call: TRBV27; cdr3_nt: TGTGCCAGCAGTTTTCCATATGGCTACACCTTC; cdr3_aa: CASSFPYGYTF
cdr3_length: 16; d_call: -; clone_size: -; j_call: TRBJ2-2; v_call: TRBV5-1; cdr3_nt: TGCGCCAGCAGCCCCGTTCCGGGAGTAAACACCGGGGAGCTGTTTTTT; cdr3_aa: CASSPVPGVNTGELFF